Listed below are T cell receptor beta chains from one sample, sequenced in a study of pediatric ulcerative colitis. Sequencing used immunoSEQ multiplex PCR; TCRdb keeps in-frame clones, though not all of them. The sample yields tens of thousands of clones, around 79% seen once. Sequenced: gut tissue. The receptor source for this set is a girl aged 5-17 years with moderate ulcerative colitis. Each CDR3 is given with its conserved first and last residue. Each record gives: clone size, J gene, D gene, V gene, CDR3 protein, CDR3 DNA. A D gene is named only where the DNA matches it firmly. Clone size, where shown, is once, few, many, or a class for clones that have expanded.

- TRBJ2-4 - TRBV7-2 CASSLVGGGGNIQYF TGTGCCAGCAGCTTAGTAGGGGGTGGAGGAAACATTCAGTACTTC
medium-sized TRBJ2-1 - TRBV4-3 CASSQGSGVNEQFF TGCGCCAGCAGCCAAGGGTCGGGCGTGAATGAGCAGTTCTTC
few TRBJ1-2 - TRBV4-1 CASSPGGAGRSYGYTF TGCGCCAGCAGCCCCGGTGGGGCAGGACGTTCCTATGGCTACACCTTC
- TRBJ1-1 - TRBV6-5 CASSSPNTEAFF TGTGCCAGCAGTTCCCCGAACACTGAAGCTTTCTTT
- TRBJ1-5 - TRBV7-2 CASSIQGGSNQPQHF TGTGCCAGCAGCATACAGGGTGGCAGCAATCAGCCCCAGCATTTT
- TRBJ2-7 - TRBV28 CASSLRQGSYEQYF TGTGCCAGCAGTTTAAGGCAGGGAAGCTACGAGCAGTACTTC
- TRBJ2-1 - TRBV19 CASSRTLDNEQFF TGTGCCAGTAGTCGGACGCTTGACAATGAGCAGTTCTTC
- TRBJ2-1 - TRBV7-9 CASSPGMGNNEQFF TGTGCCAGCAGCCCCGGGATGGGCAACAATGAGCAGTTCTTC
- TRBJ2-1 TRBD2 TRBV4-1 CASSQGEGTYNEQFF TGCGCCAGCAGCCAAGGGGAGGGTACCTACAATGAGCAGTTCTTC
- TRBJ2-6 TRBD2 TRBV7-9 CASSPKRDFSSGANVLTF TGTGCCAGCAGCCCAAAGCGGGACTTCAGCTCTGGGGCCAACGTCCTGACTTTC
- TRBJ1-1 - TRBV5-4 CASSLSQGTEAFF TGTGCCAGCAGCTTGTCCCAGGGCACTGAAGCTTTCTTT
- TRBJ1-1 - TRBV7-9 CASRPTVGAWGEAFF TGTGCCAGCAGGCCGACAGTCGGGGCTTGGGGTGAAGCTTTCTTT
- TRBJ1-2 - TRBV4-1 CASSQDLGKGMIQGYTF TGCGCCAGCAGCCAAGATCTCGGAAAGGGAATGATTCAGGGCTACACCTTC
- TRBJ1-2 TRBD1 TRBV12-5 CASGRQGADGYTF TGTGCTAGTGGTAGACAGGGGGCTGATGGCTACACCTTC
- TRBJ1-2 - TRBV5-4 CASSPVWGPSYGYTF TGTGCCAGCAGCCCGGTGTGGGGGCCCAGCTATGGCTACACCTTC
- TRBJ1-1 TRBD1 TRBV4-1 CASSHISTGGTEAFF TGCGCCAGCAGCCACATTAGTACAGGGGGCACTGAAGCTTTCTTT
- TRBJ2-1 - TRBV5-1 CASSLGSSGYNEQFF TGCGCCAGCAGCTTGGGTAGCTCGGGTTACAATGAGCAGTTCTTC
few TRBJ2-7 - TRBV10-3 CAIQALEIGEQYF TGTGCCATCCAGGCGCTAGAAATTGGTGAGCAGTACTTC
- TRBJ2-3 TRBD1 TRBV6-6 CASSPGQVGDTQYF TGTGCCAGCAGCCCGGGACAGGTGGGAGATACGCAGTATTTT
- TRBJ2-7 TRBD2 TRBV4-1 CASSQHSSGIYEQYF TGCGCCAGCAGCCAGCATTCCAGCGGGATCTACGAGCAGTACTTC
- TRBJ1-4 - TRBV19 CASSGQYEKLFF TGTGCCAGTAGCGGACAGTATGAAAAACTGTTTTTT
- TRBJ2-1 TRBD2 TRBV30 CAWSLAGVSNEQFF TGTGCCTGGTCACTAGCGGGAGTAAGTAATGAGCAGTTCTTC
- TRBJ1-6 - TRBV6-1 CASSEFGFRSHNSPLHF TGTGCCAGCAGTGAATTCGGGTTCCGAAGTCATAATTCACCCCTCCACTTT
- TRBJ1-2 - TRBV19 CASSINSAAHQGGYTF TGTGCCAGTAGTATTAACTCGGCCGCTCACCAAGGTGGCTACACCTTC
- TRBJ1-2 - TRBV7-2 CASSSSGAAYGYTF TGTGCCAGCAGCTCTTCAGGGGCAGCATATGGCTACACCTTC
- TRBJ2-3 TRBD2 TRBV29-1 CSVGLAGGPGDTQYF TGCAGCGTCGGACTAGCGGGAGGGCCTGGAGATACGCAGTATTTT
- TRBJ2-3 TRBD2 TRBV10-1 CATNSGERTDTQYF TGCGCCACCAATAGCGGGGAACGCACAGATACGCAGTATTTT
- TRBJ2-1 TRBD2 TRBV7-8 CAGASGRVGEQFF TGTGCCGGGGCTAGCGGGAGGGTAGGTGAGCAGTTCTTC
few TRBJ1-1 TRBD1 TRBV18 CASSQGALNTEAFF TGTGCCAGCTCCCAGGGGGCCCTGAACACTGAAGCTTTCTTT
few TRBJ1-5 - TRBV10-2 CASSVSGNQPQHF TGCGCCAGCAGTGTCTCGGGTAATCAGCCCCAGCATTTT
- TRBJ2-1 - TRBV4-3 CASSQARTGRMNEQFF TGCGCCAGCAGCCAAGCCCGAACGGGGCGCATGAATGAGCAGTTCTTC
- TRBJ1-1 - TRBV7-9 CASSLHVKANTEAFF TGTGCCAGCAGCTTACACGTCAAGGCTAACACTGAAGCTTTCTTT
few TRBJ1-2 - TRBV2 CASSYERTDNGGYTF TGTGCCAGCAGTTATGAACGGACAGATAATGGCGGCTACACCTTC
- TRBJ2-5 TRBD1 TRBV19 CASNSGGGLETQYF TGTGCCAGTAACTCAGGGGGCGGATTGGAGACCCAGTACTTC
- TRBJ1-1 - TRBV6-5 CASSYGVRTEAFF TGTGCCAGCAGTTACGGGGTACGGACTGAAGCTTTCTTT
- TRBJ2-7 TRBD1 TRBV7-2 CASSLVVDRESPYEQYF TGTGCCAGCAGCTTAGTGGTTGACAGGGAGTCCCCCTACGAGCAGTACTTC
- TRBJ2-5 - TRBV9 CASSPRTASQETQYF TGTGCCAGCAGCCCCCGGACGGCTTCACAAGAGACCCAGTACTTC
- TRBJ2-6 - TRBV7-9 CASSLGPAGANVLTF TGTGCCAGCAGCTTAGGTCCAGCTGGGGCCAACGTCCTGACTTTC
- TRBJ1-4 - TRBV6-1 CASSERSRAATNEKLFF TGTGCCAGCAGTGAAAGATCTAGAGCCGCAACTAATGAAAAACTGTTTTTT
few TRBJ1-1 - TRBV10-3 CAISETGGTEAFF TGTGCCATCAGTGAAACTGGGGGCACTGAAGCTTTCTTT
- TRBJ1-3 - TRBV6-1 CASIGRRLGNTIYF TGTGCCAGCATCGGGCGCAGGCTTGGAAACACCATATATTTT
- TRBJ1-4 TRBD1 TRBV4-1 CASSQRRTGFGEKLFF TGCGCCAGCAGCCAACGACGGACAGGGTTTGGTGAAAAACTGTTTTTT
- TRBJ2-7 TRBD2 TRBV19 CASSMTSGYEQYF TGTGCCAGTAGTATGACTAGCGGCTACGAGCAGTACTTC
- TRBJ2-7 - TRBV28 CASSLWYEQYF TGTGCCAGCAGTTTATGGTACGAGCAGTACTTC